This TCR beta chain was observed in a study of shared clonotypes between healthy human individuals. About the study: CD8 memory received one plate per donor, CD8 naive two, CD4 memory three and CD4 naive three. Study outcomes and limitations: The sharing of about 5% of naive CD4 clonotypes was seen across a handful of donors.

Turning to this clone: Its specificity is not known.

V lost 6 bases and J 0 bases, leaving 12 bases between the germline ends. The germline V gene has CDR1 LNHDA and CDR2 SQIVND (reference sequence). The CDR3 has 14 amino acids. Clones were read by immunoSEQ multiplex PCR, and TCRdb kept only the in-frame ones, dropping some. Among about 800,000 clones, just over 95% were seen once, and the ten largest hold around 0.25%. CD45RO-negative, CCR7-positively selected cells formed the naive CD8 fraction, excluding terminally differentiated effector memory CD45RA+ cells. This TCR was sampled from a man aged 30 to 45 in good health. The specimen was naive CD8+ T cells sorted from blood. V is TRBV19 and J is TRBJ2-7, with D uncertain. CDR3 sequence: CASRISTTSYEQYF. CDR3 coding DNA: TGTGCCAGTAGAATTAGCACGACCTCCTACGAGCAGTACTTC.